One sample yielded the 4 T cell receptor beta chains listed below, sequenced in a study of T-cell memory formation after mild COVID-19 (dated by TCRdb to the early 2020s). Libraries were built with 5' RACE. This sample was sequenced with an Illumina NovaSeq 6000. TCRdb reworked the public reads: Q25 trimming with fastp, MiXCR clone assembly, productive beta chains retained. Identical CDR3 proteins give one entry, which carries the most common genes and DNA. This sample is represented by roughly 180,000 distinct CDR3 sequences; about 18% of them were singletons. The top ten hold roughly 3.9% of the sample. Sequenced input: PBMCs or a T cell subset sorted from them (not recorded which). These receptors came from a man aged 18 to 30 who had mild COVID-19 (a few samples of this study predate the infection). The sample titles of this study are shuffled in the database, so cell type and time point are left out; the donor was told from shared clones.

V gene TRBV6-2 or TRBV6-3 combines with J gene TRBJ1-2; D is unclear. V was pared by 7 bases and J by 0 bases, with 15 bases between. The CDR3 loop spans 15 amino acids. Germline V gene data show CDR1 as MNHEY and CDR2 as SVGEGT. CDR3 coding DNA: TGTGCCAGCAACAGCCCACAGAGGACTAACTATGGCTACACCTTC. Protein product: CASNSPQRTNYGYTF.

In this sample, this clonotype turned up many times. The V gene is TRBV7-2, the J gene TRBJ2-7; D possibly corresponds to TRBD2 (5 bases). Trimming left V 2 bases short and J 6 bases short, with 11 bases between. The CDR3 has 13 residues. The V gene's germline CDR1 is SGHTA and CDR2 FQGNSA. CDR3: CASSLFRRGEQYF. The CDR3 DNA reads TGTGCCAGCAGCTTATTCCGACGGGGCGAGCAGTACTTC.

The CDR3 sequence is CASSKSGTYIEAFF. For the CDR3, the DNA is TGCGCCAGCAGCAAATCCGGGACATATATTGAAGCTTTCTTT. The rearrangement links TRBV5-1 to TRBJ1-1, with D perhaps TRBD1 (6 bases). Trimming took 4 bases from V and 7 from J, leaving 17 bases between them. This CDR3 spans 14 amino acids. Germline CDR1 and CDR2: SGHRS and YFSETQ.

For the CDR3, the DNA is TGTGCCAGCAGTTGGGGCTCGGGGACAGGGATCACTGAAGCTTTCTTT. Protein sequence: CASSWGSGTGITEAFF. J is TRBJ1-1 and V is TRBV27, with 9 bases identical to TRBD1. Germline CDR1 MNHEY, CDR2 SMNVEV (reference sequence). V lost 4 bases, J lost 4 bases, and 10 bases stayed unmatched. The CDR3 contains 16 residues.